Listed here are 10 T cell receptor beta chains from one sample, sequenced in a study of blood T cell repertoires in COVID-19. Generated by immunoSEQ multiplex PCR, the TCRdb table keeps only in-frame clones and is missing some. The top ten clones hold 3.1% of a sample with fewer than 300,000 clones, less than 85% of them seen once. The sample consisted of peripheral blood. The receptors derive from a woman between 18 and 29 years old with acute or convalescent COVID-19.

The V and J genes are TRBV6-5 and TRBJ1-4, with D possibly TRBD1 on 5 matching bases. Germline V gives CDR1 MNHEY, CDR2 SVGAGI. Trimming cost V 5 bases and J 0 bases, with 10 bases left between them. CDR3 length equals 15 residues. CDR3 nucleotides: TGTGCCAGCAGTCGGACACCCTCAACTAATGAAAAACTGTTTTTT. Its protein is CASSRTPSTNEKLFF.

This rearrangement joins TRBV27 to TRBJ1-2, with D possibly matching TRBD1 (6 bases). Germline lookup yields CDR1 MNHEY and CDR2 SMNVEV (reference sequence). The V end was cut by 0 bases, the J end by 2 bases, with 13 bases between. The CDR3 length is 16 residues. This CDR3 is CASSLSPRGANYGYTF. The DNA for the CDR3 is TGTGCCAGCAGTTTATCTCCCAGGGGAGCCAACTATGGCTACACCTTC.

This chain joins TRBV18 and TRBJ2-7; TRBD1 matches at 12 bases. This CDR3 spans 16 amino acids. From germline, CDR1 is KGHSH and CDR2 LQKENI. J was trimmed by 4 bases and V by 6 bases; bases with no gene match: 10. CDR3 amino acids: CASSQLRGQGAYEQYF. CDR3 bases: TGTGCCAGCTCCCAACTTAGGGGACAGGGGGCGTACGAGCAGTACTTC.

This clone has a single count. CDR3 sequence reads: CASSLRVEVREQYF. As DNA, the CDR3 is TGTGCCAGCTCACTCAGGGTTGAGGTCCGCGAGCAGTACTTC. The rearrangement joins TRBV18 to TRBJ2-7, with D possibly matching TRBD1 (5 bases). This CDR3 contains 14 residues. Germline CDR1 and CDR2: KGHSH and LQKENI. Trimming cost V 4 bases and J 6 bases, with 16 bases left between them.

This chain joins TRBV29-1 and TRBJ1-6, with TRBD1 matching over 8 bases. Germline V gene data show CDR1 as SQVTM and CDR2 as ANQGSEA. CDR3 length equals 18 residues. Losses at the gene ends were 6 bases for V and 5 bases for J; bases not matched to a gene: 18. CDR3 residues: CSVRDRGPKRLDNSPLHF. The CDR3 nucleotides read TGCAGCGTAAGAGACAGGGGTCCCAAACGACTAGATAATTCACCCCTCCACTTT.

The V call is TRBV6-2 or TRBV6-3, the J call TRBJ2-3; 10 nucleotides line up with TRBD2. Germline V lookup: CDR1 MNHEY, CDR2 SVGEGT. V shed 4 bases and J 9 bases; nucleotides not matched to a gene: 10. The CDR3 runs to 15 residues. The CDR3 DNA follows: TGTGCCAGCAGTTCCCCTAGCGGGAGCTTGGGAACGCAGTATTTT. Translated, it gives CASSSPSGSLGTQYF.

The V and J genes are TRBV6-5 and TRBJ1-4; TRBD1 matches 10 bases. The CDR3 consists of 14 residues. Trimming cost V 10 bases and J 7 bases; bases outside gene matches: 9. Germline CDR1 and CDR2: MNHEY and SVGAGI. The CDR3 nucleotides are TGTGCCACGGGGTCCGGGACAGGGGTTGAAAAACTGTTTTTT. This sequence encodes CATGSGTGVEKLFF.

The rearrangement links TRBV5-8 to TRBJ2-3; no firm D call. The CDR3 is 17 amino acids. Trimming stripped 4 bases from V and 5 bases from J, with 23 bases between. Germline assignment: CDR1 SGHTS and CDR2 YDEGEE. The CDR3 sequence: CASSTRRELVKRDTQYF. The CDR3 coding sequence is TGTGCCAGCAGCACCCGCCGTGAGCTAGTAAAGAGAGATACGCAGTATTTT. Looking up the rest from reference TRBV5-8 and TRBJ2-3 gives the full variable domain: EAGVTQSPTHLIKTRGQQATLRCSPISGHTSVYWYQQALGLGLQFLLWYDEGEERNRGNFPPRFSGRQFPNYSSELNVNALELEDSALYLCASSTRRELVKRDTQYFGPGTRLTVL.

CDR3 in amino acids: CASSVVYEQFF. DNA for the CDR3: TGTGCCAGCAGTGTCGTCTATGAGCAGTTCTTC. V gene TRBV2 combines with J gene TRBJ2-1; D not resolved. Trimming stripped 4 bases from V and 8 bases from J, with 6 bases between. The CDR3 runs 11 residues. Germline CDR1 SNHLY, CDR2 FYNNEI.

V is TRBV7-2 and J is TRBJ2-5; possibly TRBD2 for D (6 bases). Germline values: CDR1 SGHTA, CDR2 FQGNSA. The CDR3 sequence is 13 residues long. The V gene lost 5 bases and the J gene lost 3 bases, with 10 bases spanning the gap. CDR3 nucleotide sequence: TGTGCCAGCAGCGGGACTTCTAAAGAGACCCAGTACTTC. Protein sequence: CASSGTSKETQYF.